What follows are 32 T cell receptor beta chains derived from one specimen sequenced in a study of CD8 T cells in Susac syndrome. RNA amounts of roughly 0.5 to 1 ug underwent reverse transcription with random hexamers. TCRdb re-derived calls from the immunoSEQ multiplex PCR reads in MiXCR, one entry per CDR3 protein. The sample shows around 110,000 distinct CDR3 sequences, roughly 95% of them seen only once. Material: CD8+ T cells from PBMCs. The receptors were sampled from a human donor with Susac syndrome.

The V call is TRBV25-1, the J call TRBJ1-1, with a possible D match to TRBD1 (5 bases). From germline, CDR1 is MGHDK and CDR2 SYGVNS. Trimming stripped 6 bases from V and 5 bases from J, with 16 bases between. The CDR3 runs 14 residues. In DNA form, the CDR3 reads TGTGCCAGCAGGGCCGGGGGAGGGGCTACTGAAGCTTTCTTT. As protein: CASRAGGGATEAFF.

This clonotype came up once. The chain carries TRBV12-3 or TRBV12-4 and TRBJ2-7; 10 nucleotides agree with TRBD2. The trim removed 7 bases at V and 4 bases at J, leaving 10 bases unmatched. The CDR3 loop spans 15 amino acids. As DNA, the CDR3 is TGTGCCAGCAACCCTAGCGGGGGTCCCTCTTACGAGCAGTACTTC. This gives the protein CASNPSGGPSYEQYF.

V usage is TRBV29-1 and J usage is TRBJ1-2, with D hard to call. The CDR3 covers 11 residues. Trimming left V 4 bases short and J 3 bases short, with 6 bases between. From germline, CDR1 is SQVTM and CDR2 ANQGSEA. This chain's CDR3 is CSVVADYGYTF. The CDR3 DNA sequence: TGCAGCGTTGTTGCGGACTATGGCTACACCTTC.

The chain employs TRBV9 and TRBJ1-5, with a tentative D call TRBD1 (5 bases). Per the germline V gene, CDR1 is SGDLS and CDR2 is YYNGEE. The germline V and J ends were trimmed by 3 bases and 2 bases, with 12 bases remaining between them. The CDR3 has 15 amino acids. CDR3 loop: CASSADGAGNQPQHF. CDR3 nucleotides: TGTGCCAGCAGCGCCGACGGGGCGGGCAATCAGCCCCAGCATTTT.

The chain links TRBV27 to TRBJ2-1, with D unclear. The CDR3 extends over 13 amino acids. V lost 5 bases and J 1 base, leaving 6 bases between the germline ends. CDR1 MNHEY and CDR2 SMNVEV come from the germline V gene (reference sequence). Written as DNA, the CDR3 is TGTGCCAGCAGTCTAAAATCCTACAATGAGCAGTTCTTC. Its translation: CASSLKSYNEQFF.

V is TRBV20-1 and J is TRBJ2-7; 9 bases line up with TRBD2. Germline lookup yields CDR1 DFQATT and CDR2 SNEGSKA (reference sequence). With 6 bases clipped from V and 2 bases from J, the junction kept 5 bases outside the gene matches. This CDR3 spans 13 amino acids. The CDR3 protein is CSASGGQAYEQYF. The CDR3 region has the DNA TGCAGTGCCAGCGGGGGGCAGGCCTACGAGCAGTACTTC.

The CDR3 loop is CSASRGYTDTQYF. The CDR3 DNA follows: TGCAGTGCTAGTAGGGGTTACACAGATACGCAGTATTTT. V gene TRBV20-1 combines with J gene TRBJ2-3; possibly TRBD1 for D (5 bases). V dropped 3 bases and J dropped 2 bases, with 9 bases sitting between them. The CDR3 sequence is 13 residues long. Germline lookup yields CDR1 DFQATT and CDR2 SNEGSKA (reference sequence).

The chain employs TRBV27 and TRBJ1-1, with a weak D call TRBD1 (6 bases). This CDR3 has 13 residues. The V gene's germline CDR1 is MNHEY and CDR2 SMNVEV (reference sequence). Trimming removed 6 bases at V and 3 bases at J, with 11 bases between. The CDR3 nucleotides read TGTGCCAGCAGCGGTGCAGGGGACACTGAAGCTTTCTTT. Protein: CASSGAGDTEAFF.

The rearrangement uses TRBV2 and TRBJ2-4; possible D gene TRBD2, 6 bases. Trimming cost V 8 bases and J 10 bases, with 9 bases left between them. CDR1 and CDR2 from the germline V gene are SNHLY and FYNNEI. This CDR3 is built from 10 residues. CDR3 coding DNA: TGTGCCAGCGCACTAGCTATTCAGTACTTC. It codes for CASALAIQYF.

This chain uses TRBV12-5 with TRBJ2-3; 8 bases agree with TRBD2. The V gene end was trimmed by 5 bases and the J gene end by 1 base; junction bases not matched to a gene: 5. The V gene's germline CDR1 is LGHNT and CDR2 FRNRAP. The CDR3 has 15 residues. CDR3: CASGLSGDRTDTQYF. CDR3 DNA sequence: TGTGCTAGTGGTCTTAGCGGGGACCGCACAGATACGCAGTATTTT.

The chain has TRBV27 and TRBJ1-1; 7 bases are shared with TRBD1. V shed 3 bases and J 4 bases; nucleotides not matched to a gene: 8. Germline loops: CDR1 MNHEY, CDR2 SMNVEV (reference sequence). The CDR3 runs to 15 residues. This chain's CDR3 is CASSLAPQGGTEAFF. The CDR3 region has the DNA TGTGCCAGCAGTTTGGCCCCTCAGGGGGGCACTGAAGCTTTCTTT.

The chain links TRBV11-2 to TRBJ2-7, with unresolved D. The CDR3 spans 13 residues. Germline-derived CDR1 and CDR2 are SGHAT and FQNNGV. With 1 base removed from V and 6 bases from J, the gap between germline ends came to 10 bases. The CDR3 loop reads CASSLAVGSEQYF. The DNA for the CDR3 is TGTGCCAGCAGCTTAGCGGTGGGGTCCGAGCAGTACTTC.

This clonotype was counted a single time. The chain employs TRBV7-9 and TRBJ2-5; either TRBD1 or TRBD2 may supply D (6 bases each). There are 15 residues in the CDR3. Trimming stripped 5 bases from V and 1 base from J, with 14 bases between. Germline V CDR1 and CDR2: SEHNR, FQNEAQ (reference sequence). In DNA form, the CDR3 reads TGTGCCAGCAGCCCCGAGGGGGGCCCCCAAGAGACCCAGTACTTC. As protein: CASSPEGGPQETQYF.

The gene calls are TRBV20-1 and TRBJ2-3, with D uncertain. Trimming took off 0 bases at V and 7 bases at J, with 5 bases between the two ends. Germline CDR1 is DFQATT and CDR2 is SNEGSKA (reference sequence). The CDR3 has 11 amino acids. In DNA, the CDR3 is TGCAGTGCTAGAGATGTCAATACGCAGTATTTT. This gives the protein CSARDVNTQYF.

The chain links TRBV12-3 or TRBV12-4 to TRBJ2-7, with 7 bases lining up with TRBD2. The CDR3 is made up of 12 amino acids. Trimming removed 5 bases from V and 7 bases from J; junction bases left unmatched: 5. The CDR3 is CASSATGGEQYF. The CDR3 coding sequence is TGTGCCAGCAGTGCTACGGGGGGAGAGCAGTACTTC.

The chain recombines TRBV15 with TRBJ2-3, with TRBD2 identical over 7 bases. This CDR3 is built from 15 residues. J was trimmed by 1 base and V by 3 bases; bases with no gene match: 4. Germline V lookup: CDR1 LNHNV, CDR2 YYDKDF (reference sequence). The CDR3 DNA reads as TGTGCCACCAGCAGGACTAGCCCCCGCACAGATACGCAGTATTTT. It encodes CATSRTSPRTDTQYF.

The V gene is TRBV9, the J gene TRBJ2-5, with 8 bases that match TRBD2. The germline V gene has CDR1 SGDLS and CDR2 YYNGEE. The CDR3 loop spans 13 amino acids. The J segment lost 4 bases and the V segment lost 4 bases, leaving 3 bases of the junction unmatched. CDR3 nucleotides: TGTGCCAGCAGCACCGGGACTAGAGAGACCCAGTACTTC. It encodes CASSTGTRETQYF.

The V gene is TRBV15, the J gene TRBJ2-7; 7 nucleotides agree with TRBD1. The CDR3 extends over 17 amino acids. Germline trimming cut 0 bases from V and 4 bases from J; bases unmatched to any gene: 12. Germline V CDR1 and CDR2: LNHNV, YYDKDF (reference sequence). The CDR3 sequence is CATSRDPGTAFSYEQYF. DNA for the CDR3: TGTGCCACCAGCAGAGATCCCGGGACAGCTTTTTCTTACGAGCAGTACTTC.

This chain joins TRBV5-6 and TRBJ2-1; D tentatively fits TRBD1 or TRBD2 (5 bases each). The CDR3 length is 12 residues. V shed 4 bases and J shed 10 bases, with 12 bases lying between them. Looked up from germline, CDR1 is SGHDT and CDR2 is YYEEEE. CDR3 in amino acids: CASSPSWGEQFF. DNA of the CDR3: TGTGCCAGCAGCCCGAGTTGGGGGGAGCAGTTCTTC.

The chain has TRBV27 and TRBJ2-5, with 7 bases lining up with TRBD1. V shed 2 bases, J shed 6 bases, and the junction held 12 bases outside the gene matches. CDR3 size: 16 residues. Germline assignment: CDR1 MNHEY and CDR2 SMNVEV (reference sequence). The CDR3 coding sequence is TGTGCCAGCAGTTTAACGACAGGGCCTAAACCGCAGACCCAGTACTTC. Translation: CASSLTTGPKPQTQYF.

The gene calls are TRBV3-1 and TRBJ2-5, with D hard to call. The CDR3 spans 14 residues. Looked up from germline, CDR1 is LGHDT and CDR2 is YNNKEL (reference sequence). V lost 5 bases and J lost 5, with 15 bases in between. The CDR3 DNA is TGTGCCAGCAGCGGTCGATCCCACGGGGAGACCCAGTACTTC. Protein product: CASSGRSHGETQYF.

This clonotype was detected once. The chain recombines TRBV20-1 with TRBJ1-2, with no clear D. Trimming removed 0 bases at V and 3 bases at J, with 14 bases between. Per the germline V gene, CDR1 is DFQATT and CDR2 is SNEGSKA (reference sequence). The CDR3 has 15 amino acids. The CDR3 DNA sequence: TGCAGTGCTAGAGATCGGGCCACTTCCCACTATGGCTACACCTTC. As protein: CSARDRATSHYGYTF.

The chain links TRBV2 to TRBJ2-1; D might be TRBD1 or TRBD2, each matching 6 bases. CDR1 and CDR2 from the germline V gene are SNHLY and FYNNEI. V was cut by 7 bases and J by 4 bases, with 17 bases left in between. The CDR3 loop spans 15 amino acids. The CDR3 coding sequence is TGTGCCAGCATAAGAAGGGAAGGGGGGTACAATGAGCAGTTCTTC. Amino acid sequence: CASIRREGGYNEQFF.

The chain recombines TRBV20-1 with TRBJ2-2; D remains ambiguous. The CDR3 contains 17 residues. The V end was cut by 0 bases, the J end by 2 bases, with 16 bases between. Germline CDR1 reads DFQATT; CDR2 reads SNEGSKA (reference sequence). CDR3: CSARDSLTRANTGELFF. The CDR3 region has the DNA TGCAGTGCTAGAGACTCATTAACCCGGGCCAACACCGGGGAGCTGTTTTTT.

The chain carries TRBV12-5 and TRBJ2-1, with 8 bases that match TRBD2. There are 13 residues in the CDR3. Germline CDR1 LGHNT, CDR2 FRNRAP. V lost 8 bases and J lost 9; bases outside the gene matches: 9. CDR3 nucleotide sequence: TGTGCTAGTTCGGGGGGGCATTATAGTGAGCAGTTCTTC. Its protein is CASSGGHYSEQFF. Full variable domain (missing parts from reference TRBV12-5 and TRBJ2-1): DARVTQTPRHKVTEMGQEVTMRCQPILGHNTVFWYRQTMMQGLELLAYFRNRAPLDDSGMPKDRFSAEMPDATLATLKIQPSEPRDSAVYFCASSGGHYSEQFFGPGTRLTVL.

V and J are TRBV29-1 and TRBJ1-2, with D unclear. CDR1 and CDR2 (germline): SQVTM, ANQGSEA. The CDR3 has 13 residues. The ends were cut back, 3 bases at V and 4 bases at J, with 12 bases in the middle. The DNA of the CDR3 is TGCAGCGTTGACGTAGCGGCGACCTATGGCTACACCTTC. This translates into CSVDVAATYGYTF.

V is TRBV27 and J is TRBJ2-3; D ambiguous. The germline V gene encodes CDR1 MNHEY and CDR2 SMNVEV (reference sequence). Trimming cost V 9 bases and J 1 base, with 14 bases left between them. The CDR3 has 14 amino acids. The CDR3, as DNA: TGTGCCAGTAAACACCTCCTGGGCACAGATACGCAGTATTTT. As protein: CASKHLLGTDTQYF.

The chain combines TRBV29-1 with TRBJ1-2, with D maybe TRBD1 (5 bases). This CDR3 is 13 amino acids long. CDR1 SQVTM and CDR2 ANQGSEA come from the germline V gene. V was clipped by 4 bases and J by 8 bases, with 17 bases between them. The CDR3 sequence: CSVGGNEGSGYTF. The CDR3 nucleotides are TGCAGCGTTGGGGGGAACGAGGGTTCCGGCTACACCTTC.

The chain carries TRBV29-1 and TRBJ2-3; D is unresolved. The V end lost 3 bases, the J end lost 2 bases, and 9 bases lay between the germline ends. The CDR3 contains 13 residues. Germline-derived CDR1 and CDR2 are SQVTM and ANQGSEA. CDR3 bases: TGCAGCGTTGAGAAGACGAACACAGATACGCAGTATTTT. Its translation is CSVEKTNTDTQYF.

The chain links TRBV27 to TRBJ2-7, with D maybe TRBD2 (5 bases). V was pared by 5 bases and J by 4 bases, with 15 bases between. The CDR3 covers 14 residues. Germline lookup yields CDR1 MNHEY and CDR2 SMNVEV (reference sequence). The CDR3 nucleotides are TGTGCCAGCAGTGGGTTTGAGGGCCCGTACGAGCAGTACTTC. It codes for CASSGFEGPYEQYF.

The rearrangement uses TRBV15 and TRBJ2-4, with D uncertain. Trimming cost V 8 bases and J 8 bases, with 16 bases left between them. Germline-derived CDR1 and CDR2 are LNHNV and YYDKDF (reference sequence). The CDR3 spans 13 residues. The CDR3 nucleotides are TGTGCCACCGCCGACACAGAAAAAGACATTCAGTACTTC. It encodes CATADTEKDIQYF.

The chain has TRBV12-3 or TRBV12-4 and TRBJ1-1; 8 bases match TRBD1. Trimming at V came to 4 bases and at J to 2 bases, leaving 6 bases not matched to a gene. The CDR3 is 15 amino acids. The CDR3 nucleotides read TGTGCCAGCAGTTCGTCCAGGGGGCTTAACACTGAAGCTTTCTTT. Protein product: CASSSSRGLNTEAFF.